This T cell receptor beta chain appears in the sequencing data of a study of shared clonotypes between healthy human individuals. On the study more broadly: Three men and a couple of women, aged 18 to 49, were donors.

Terminally differentiated effector memory CD45RA+ cells were excluded by CCR7 positive selection of CD45RO-negative cells. Losses at the gene ends were 6 bases for V and 3 bases for J; bases not matched to a gene: 4. The CDR3 loop spans 13 amino acids. Per germline, CDR1 SQVTM and CDR2 ANQGSEA. The study's findings and limits: It was the non-shared clonotypes that had lower generation probabilities than clonotypes shared by all four donors.

This clone was recorded only once. The antigen remains unidentified. Assay used: immunoSEQ multiplex PCR; TCRdb lists only in-frame clones, some missing. Among about 750,000 clones, about 92% were seen once, and the ten largest hold about 25%. The chain links TRBV29-1 to TRBJ2-7; TRBD2 matches at 11 bases. The receptor comes from a man aged 25 to 45 in good health. Material: naive CD8+ T cells sorted from blood. In DNA form, the CDR3 reads TGCAGCGTCACCGGGACTAGCGGCTACGAGCAGTACTTC. It is translated as CSVTGTSGYEQYF.